Below, one T cell receptor beta chain is given with its context. The antigen is undetermined. The sample belongs to a study of T cell repertoires in cytomegalovirus infection. The study, taken as a whole, reports: Cumulated frequencies of public TCR beta families served to identify carriers of CMV plus the relevant HLA.

In TCRdb, the reads were re-called with MiXCR into one record per CDR3 protein. The table lists about 500,000 distinct CDR3 sequences, around 30% of them singletons. Looked up from germline, CDR1 is SGHTA and CDR2 is FQGNSA. Between the trimmed V and J ends, which lost 3 bases and 7 bases, there was a span of 13 bases. The CDR3 has 14 amino acids. The chain joins TRBV7-2 to TRBJ2-1, with D maybe TRBD1 (5 bases). This TCR came from a human donor in good health (CMV status not recorded). Some clones in this sample may be carry-over from other donors' samples. Here the sequenced sample was cultured PBMCs, taken from culture after CMV antigen stimulation. CDR3 in amino acids: CASSFAVRVNEQFF. The CDR3 DNA sequence: TGTGCCAGCAGCTTCGCCGTCAGGGTGAATGAGCAGTTCTTC.